These T cell receptor beta chains were read from a single sample in a study of T-cell reconstitution after alpha-beta-depleted transplantation in children. A single record per CDR3 protein comes from TCRdb applying MiXCR to the PCR reads. The sample has fewer than 550,000 distinct CDR3 sequences; 9.5% to 12% are singletons. The material was PBMCs, mostly from graft donor cells, obtained 180 days after TCRalphabeta/CD19-depleted stem cell transplant. Receptors were obtained from a female patient aged 2-15 years who had a stem cell transplant for aplastic anemia, so the T cells may come from the graft donor. Each CDR3 is given with its conserved first and last residue. A D gene is named only where the DNA matches it firmly. Clone sizes are given selectively: once, few, many, or a class where the clone is expanded.

>.|TRBJ1-4|few|TRBV14
TGTGCCAGCAGCCAAGATCGTACGGGGGAAACAACTAATGAAAAACTGTTTTTT
CASSQDRTGETTNEKLFF
>.|TRBJ1-5|many|TRBV7-2
TGTGCCAGCAGCTTAGATTCACAGCCCCAGCATTTT
CASSLDSQPQHF
>TRBD1|TRBJ1-2|.|TRBV14
TGTGCCAGCAGCCAAGCCCGGACAGGGACAGTGGCTCATGGCTACACCTTC
CASSQARTGTVAHGYTF
>.|TRBJ1-4|.|TRBV7-8
TGTGCCAGCAGCTTGGTCTATACCATGACTAATGAAAAACTGTTTTTT
CASSLVYTMTNEKLFF
>.|TRBJ2-2|.|TRBV24-1
TGTGCCACCAGTGGCAGGGGTGAGACCGGGGAGCTGTTTTTT
CATSGRGETGELFF
>.|TRBJ1-1|many|TRBV29-1
TGCAGCGTAGAACGGACAGACTTGAACACTGAAGCTTTCTTT
CSVERTDLNTEAFF
>.|TRBJ2-2|.|TRBV20-1
TGCAGTGCCTTTGAGGCTAACACCGGGGAGCTGTTTTTT
CSAFEANTGELFF
>TRBD2|TRBJ2-6|.|TRBV4-2
TGTGCCAGCAGCCGTGGTACTAGCGAGAGCTCTGGGGCCAACGTCCTGACTTTC
CASSRGTSESSGANVLTF
>TRBD1|TRBJ2-5|many|TRBV27
TGTGCCAGCAGGGGGACAGGCCCGAGCCGACCCCAAGAGACCCAGTACTTC
CASRGTGPSRPQETQYF
>TRBD2|TRBJ2-2|many|TRBV6-4
TGTGCCAGCAGCCTGGAAGCGGGAGCGAACACCGGGGAGCTGTTTTTT
CASSLEAGANTGELFF
>.|TRBJ2-2|few|TRBV4-3
TGCGCCAGCAGCCAAGTGATGGACGGGGAGCTGTTTTTT
CASSQVMDGELFF
>TRBD1|TRBJ2-7|once|TRBV7-2
TGTGCCAGCAGCTCGACAGGGAAACTCTACGAGCAGTGCTTC
CASSSTGKLYEQCF
>.|TRBJ1-5|many|TRBV12-3/TRBV12-4
TGTGCCAGCCTCGCTTCAGGGTTGGGCAATCAGCCCCAGCATTTT
CASLASGLGNQPQHF
>TRBD1|TRBJ1-6|.|TRBV20-1
TGCAGTGCAGGACCGGGACAGAATAATTCACCCCTCCACTTT
CSAGPGQNNSPLHF
>.|TRBJ2-3|.|TRBV9
TGTGCCAGCAGCGTAGGGAATGGATTGGCGGATACGCAGTATTTT
CASSVGNGLADTQYF
>.|TRBJ2-4|.|TRBV11-2
TGTGCCAGCAGGTCTATACTCGGGACCCCAGGTCGGGGCATTCAGTACTTC
CASRSILGTPGRGIQYF
>.|TRBJ1-5|many|TRBV7-2
TGTGCCAGCAGCCCGCAAGGGGCGGATGGTCCGCCCCAGCATTTT
CASSPQGADGPPQHF
>.|TRBJ2-5|.|TRBV19
TGTGCCAGTAGTACCTCCAGGGCGACCCAGTACTTC
CASSTSRATQYF
>.|TRBJ2-1|.|TRBV6-5
TGTGCCAGCAGTTCTCTCGGGAGCGGGCCCCTCTTCTTC
CASSSLGSGPLFF
>TRBD1|TRBJ1-1|.|TRBV2
TGTGCCAGCAGGTACAGGGGGCTGATCGCTGAAGCTTTCTTT
CASRYRGLIAEAFF
>.|TRBJ1-6|.|TRBV28
TGTGCCAGCAGTTTATGGAACTCACCCCTCCACTTT
CASSLWNSPLHF
>.|TRBJ2-5|.|TRBV7-6
TGTGCCAGCAGCTGGCGGCCCCAAGAGACCCAGTACTTC
CASSWRPQETQYF
>.|TRBJ2-2|few|TRBV10-3
TGTGCCATCAGTCGTATGAGGGCAGGGGCGAACACCGGGGAGCTGTTTTTT
CAISRMRAGANTGELFF
>.|TRBJ2-5|many|TRBV20-1
TGCAGTGCTAGTACCTTCGAGGAGACCCAGTACTTC
CSASTFEETQYF
>.|TRBJ1-5|many|TRBV20-1
TGCAGTGTCTTGGACAGAACAGCGGCCCAGCATTTT
CSVLDRTAAQHF
>.|TRBJ1-1|once|TRBV3-1
TGTGCCAGCAGCCAAAGAAGGGGTGATGAAGCTTTCTTT
CASSQRRGDEAFF
>.|TRBJ1-1|.|TRBV29-1
TGCAGCGTTGAAGTGAACACTGAAGCTTTCTTT
CSVEVNTEAFF
>.|TRBJ1-3|.|TRBV9
TGTGCCAGCAGCGTAGTTGGACTCCCGTCGAGACTGGGAAACACCATATATTTT
CASSVVGLPSRLGNTIYF
>.|TRBJ2-2|.|TRBV7-9
TGTGCCAGCAGCTTCTCCGGTAGCGCACACACCGGGGAGCTGTTTTTT
CASSFSGSAHTGELFF
>TRBD1|TRBJ2-7|few|TRBV20-1
TGCAGTGCTAGAGATCGAAACGCGGACAGGGGTGACGAGCAGTACTTC
CSARDRNADRGDEQYF
>.|TRBJ2-1|many|TRBV9
TGTGCCAGCAGCGAACTCCTCCTAGACAATGAGCAGTTCTTC
CASSELLLDNEQFF
>.|TRBJ1-1|.|TRBV2
TGTGCCAGCAGTGAGTGGGAGGAGAACACTGAAGCTTTCTTT
CASSEWEENTEAFF
>.|TRBJ2-1|.|TRBV7-2
TGTGCCAGCAGCTTAACTAGCTTGTACTCCTACAATGAGCAGTTCTTC
CASSLTSLYSYNEQFF
>.|TRBJ2-7|.|TRBV15
TGTGCCACCAGCGGCATAAACTCAACCCACTACGAGCAGTACTTC
CATSGINSTHYEQYF
>.|TRBJ1-1|few|TRBV4-1
TGCGCCAGCAGCCAAAAGGGGGGGACTGAAGCTTTCTTT
CASSQKGGTEAFF
>TRBD2|TRBJ2-1|many|TRBV3-1
TGTGCCACCTGCCAACGTGGCGGGAGAAGCCATGAGCAGTTCTTC
CATCQRGGRSHEQFF
>TRBD2|TRBJ2-1|.|TRBV20-1
TGCAGTGCTAGAGTAACTAGCGGGAGGGCCTTTTTTGTTGGTGAGCAGTTCTTC
CSARVTSGRAFFVGEQFF
>.|TRBJ2-1|few|TRBV5-4
TGTGCCAGCAGCTTGCCAGGGGAGGATGAGCAGTTCTTC
CASSLPGEDEQFF
>.|TRBJ2-7|many|TRBV29-1
TGCAGCGTAGATACAGCGGGCAGTTACGAGCAGTACTTC
CSVDTAGSYEQYF
>.|TRBJ2-3|.|TRBV28
TGTGCCAGCAGTTTAGCCCGGGACATTTACCCAGATACGCAGTATTTT
CASSLARDIYPDTQYF
>TRBD1|TRBJ1-1|few|TRBV5-1
TGCGCCAGCAGCCCGTGGACAGGGCCGAACACTGAAGCTTTCTTT
CASSPWTGPNTEAFF
>.|TRBJ2-7|.|TRBV6-1
TGTGCCAGCAGCGATCAGGGTCTCGAGCAGTACTTC
CASSDQGLEQYF
>.|TRBJ2-5|.|TRBV25-1
TGTGCCAGCAGTGGGGTATTCGGGCGAATCCAAGAGACCCAGTACTTC
CASSGVFGRIQETQYF
>.|TRBJ1-2|.|TRBV6-1
TGTGCCAGCAGACCAAAACAAGGCTATGGCTACACCTTC
CASRPKQGYGYTF
>TRBD1|TRBJ2-5|few|TRBV7-7
TGTGCCAGCAGCTTATTATCCCCGGGACAGGGGCCCGCCGGGGGGACCCAGTACTTC
CASSLLSPGQGPAGGTQYF
>.|TRBJ2-7|.|TRBV5-6
TGTGCCAGCAGCTCGGGACCAGGACCCTACGAGCAGTACTTC
CASSSGPGPYEQYF
>.|TRBJ2-5|.|TRBV9
TGTGCCAGCAGCGTAGACCCGGCGGAGACCCAGTACTTC
CASSVDPAETQYF